This TCR beta chain came from a study of blood T cell repertoires in COVID-19. Study-level information: The United States, Italy and Spain were the sources of the acute and convalescent COVID-19 samples.

Participants' own reports of clinical history determined their cohort assignment. Cohort 3 donors counted as recovered after two negative PCRs, clearance, or resolved symptoms. Germline CDR1 and CDR2: SNHLY and FYNNEI. Trimming took 7 bases from V and 2 from J, leaving 12 bases between them. This CDR3 spans 15 amino acids. Repertoires were generated with immunoSEQ multiplex PCR, while TCRdb's copy carries only in-frame clones and drops some. The sample yields about 210,000 clones, 80% to 90% seen once. This clone was seen just once. This TCR was sampled from a man between 40 and 49 years old who had recovered from COVID-19. The sequenced sample was PBMCs or T cells enriched from blood (not recorded which). The chain carries TRBV2 and TRBJ1-6, with D unresolved. The CDR3 reads CASTPRETYNSPLHF. The CDR3 DNA reads TGTGCCAGCACCCCCCGGGAGACCTATAATTCACCCCTCCACTTT.